This T cell receptor (beta chain) was observed in a study of PD-1 blockade in classical Hodgkin lymphoma. Overall study results and limits: It was reported that newly diagnosed patients had less baseline TCR diversity than healthy donors.

Germline V gives CDR1 LGHNT, CDR2 FRNRAP. CDR3 size: 17 residues. The V segment lost 1 base and the J segment 2 bases; nucleotides outside the gene matches: 3. Comments on this clone: The antigen remains unidentified.

Brentuximab vedotin exposure varied among the patients, all of whom had relapsed after autologous stem cell transplantation. Sequencing was performed with immunoSEQ multiplex PCR; in TCRdb, only in-frame clones are kept and a portion is missing. The profile shows tens of thousands of clones, 85% to 90% of them singletons. V is TRBV12-5 and J is TRBJ2-1; 12 bases are a match to TRBD2. The sequence derives from a human donor with classical Hodgkin lymphoma. Sequencing used peripheral blood mononuclear cells (PBMCs), obtained at baseline. The CDR3 DNA reads as TGTGCTAGTGGTTTGGGACTAGCGGGGGCCGCCTACAATGAGCAGTTCTTC. Amino acid sequence: CASGLGLAGAAYNEQFF.